These 23 T cell receptor beta chains came from one sample sequenced in a study of T cells in Graves' hyperthyroidism and ophthalmopathy. From RNA transcripts, TCR beta CDR3 regions were amplified. The HTBI primer set drove a first-round RT-PCR of the TCR CDR3. Via MiXCR, TCRdb re-called the multiplex PCR reads, giving one row per CDR3 protein. The data contain 300,000 to 500,000 distinct CDR3 sequences, about 15% of them singletons. The specimen sequenced was blood. All receptors derive from a woman aged 30 to 39 with Graves' hyperthyroidism.

This clonotype was seen a few times. This chain connects TRBV6-2 or TRBV6-3 to TRBJ1-3; weak D call: TRBD1 (5 bases). V dropped 8 bases and J dropped 0 bases, with 14 bases sitting between them. The CDR3 loop spans 15 amino acids. Per the germline V gene, CDR1 is MNHEY and CDR2 is SVGEGT. CDR3 in DNA: TGTGCCAGCGGTCGCCGGGACTTCTCTGGAAACACCATATATTTT. Translation gives CASGRRDFSGNTIYF.

This sequence joins TRBV10-3 and TRBJ2-7; D could derive from TRBD1 or TRBD2 (5 bases each). Trimming left V 0 bases short and J 3 bases short, with 27 bases between. Germline V gene lookup returns CDR1 ENHRY and CDR2 SYGVKD. This CDR3 spans 20 amino acids. DNA for the CDR3: TGTGCCATCAGTGAGTCGACTCCGAGGGGCCAGGGTAAGGTCTTCTACGAGCAGTACTTC. Translation gives CAISESTPRGQGKVFYEQYF.

The chain uses TRBV7-2 and TRBJ1-1; unclear D gene. The germline CDR1 and CDR2 sequences are SGHTA and FQGNSA. With 6 bases removed from V and 4 bases from J, the gap between germline ends came to 9 bases. The CDR3 runs 12 residues. CDR3 in DNA: TGTGCCAGCAGGGATTTTGGCACTGAAGCTTTCTTT. Its translation: CASRDFGTEAFF. The variable domain in full, with the rest retrieved from reference TRBV7-2 and TRBJ1-1, is GAGVSQSPSNKVTEKGKDVELRCDPISGHTALYWYRQSLGQGLEFLIYFQGNSAPDKSGLPSDRFSAERTGGSVSTLTIQRTQQEDSAVYLCASRDFGTEAFFGQGTRLTVV.

In this sample, this clonotype turned up many times. The CDR3 loop reads CASSYRPGRNNSPLHF. CDR3 sequence (DNA): TGTGCCAGCAGTTATAGACCGGGACGTAATAATTCACCCCTCCACTTT. This chain uses TRBV12-3 or TRBV12-4 with TRBJ1-6, with D tentatively TRBD1 (5 bases). The CDR3 has 16 residues. V gave up 4 bases and J gave up 5 bases, with 15 bases separating them.

A few counts support this clonotype. The chain recombines TRBV9 with TRBJ2-1; TRBD2 aligns across 7 bases. V lost 2 bases, J lost 6 bases, and 5 bases stayed unmatched. Germline V gene sequence: CDR1 SGDLS, CDR2 YYNGEE. The length of the CDR3 is 14 residues. CDR3 coding DNA: TGTGCCAGCAGCGTGTCTAGCGGCCTCAATGAGCAGTTCTTC. The encoded protein is CASSVSSGLNEQFF.

The table lists this clonotype with a few counts. The rearrangement uses TRBV20-1 and TRBJ1-5; possibly TRBD1 for D (5 bases). Trimming removed 3 bases at V and 4 bases at J, with 13 bases between. The germline V gene has CDR1 DFQATT and CDR2 SNEGSKA (reference sequence). The CDR3 has 14 residues. This chain's CDR3 is CSARPGKGNQPQHF. Written as DNA, the CDR3 is TGCAGTGCTAGGCCCGGGAAGGGGAATCAGCCCCAGCATTTT.

The sample holds many counts of this clonotype. The chain couples TRBV20-1 to TRBJ2-7; possibly TRBD1 or TRBD2 for D (5 bases each). CDR3 length: 15 amino acids. Germline V lookup: CDR1 DFQATT, CDR2 SNEGSKA (reference sequence). V was pared by 4 bases and J by 2 bases, with 18 bases between. CDR3 sequence (DNA): TGCAGTGCTACACTTCCGGGGACGGGACCCTACGAGCAGTACTTC. It encodes CSATLPGTGPYEQYF.

The J gene is TRBJ2-1, the V gene TRBV4-1; D is unresolved. The V end lost 0 bases, the J end lost 4 bases, and 16 bases lay between the germline ends. CDR1 and CDR2 (germline): MGHRA, YSYEKL. This CDR3 region has 17 residues. The CDR3 nucleotides are TGCGCCAGCAGCCAAGAAAGGGCTACCATGGTATACAATGAGCAGTTCTTC. This translates into CASSQERATMVYNEQFF.

In its sample, this clonotype was seen many times. J is TRBJ2-7 and V is TRBV12-3 or TRBV12-4, with 7 positions matching TRBD2. CDR3 size: 15 residues. The V segment lost 6 bases and the J segment 0 bases; nucleotides outside the gene matches: 8. CDR3 nucleotides: TGTGCCAGCAGCCTGGCGGGGGAGGGCTCCTACGAGCAGTACTTC. Its translation is CASSLAGEGSYEQYF.

In its sample, this clonotype was seen many times. The J gene is TRBJ1-5, the V gene TRBV18, with 8 positions matching TRBD1. CDR3 size: 15 residues. Germline trimming cut 3 bases from V and 2 bases from J; bases unmatched to any gene: 3. The V gene's germline CDR1 is KGHSH and CDR2 LQKENI. This chain's CDR3 is CASSPTGVGNQPQHF. CDR3 sequence (DNA): TGTGCCAGCTCACCGACAGGGGTAGGCAATCAGCCCCAGCATTTT.

This clonotype was counted ten times or more. V gene TRBV18 combines with J gene TRBJ1-2; D gene unclear. The length of the CDR3 is 15 residues. V gave up 4 bases and J gave up 0 bases, with 12 bases separating them. Germline CDR1 and CDR2: KGHSH and LQKENI. The CDR3 protein is CASSLDRYPNYGYTF. CDR3 bases: TGTGCCAGCTCACTAGACCGCTACCCTAACTATGGCTACACCTTC.

In DNA, the CDR3 is TGCAGCGTTGAAGGTGTGCAGGGGGAATCTGGAAACACCATATATTTT. Protein product: CSVEGVQGESGNTIYF. The J gene is TRBJ1-3, the V gene TRBV29-1, with 7 positions matching TRBD1. The germline gives CDR1 SQVTM, CDR2 ANQGSEA. The CDR3 is 16 residues long. J was trimmed by 1 base and V by 1 base; bases with no gene match: 7.

This clonotype was picked up many times. The chain is built from TRBV20-1 and TRBJ2-5; D unclear. V lost 5 bases, J lost 1 base, and 14 bases lay in between. The CDR3 has 14 residues. Germline loops: CDR1 DFQATT, CDR2 SNEGSKA (reference sequence). The CDR3 DNA reads TGCAGTGCTTTGGGTGGAGACCTCCAAGAGACCCAGTACTTC. Its protein is CSALGGDLQETQYF.

Many counts were recorded for this clonotype. The chain links TRBV27 to TRBJ2-7; 7 positions agree with TRBD2. Germline V lookup: CDR1 MNHEY, CDR2 SMNVEV (reference sequence). V lost 7 bases, J lost 2 bases, and 8 bases stayed unmatched. The CDR3 covers 14 residues. The CDR3 nucleotides are TGTGCCAGCACATTAGCGGGTAAGGCCTACGAGCAGTACTTC. Amino acid sequence: CASTLAGKAYEQYF.

V and J are TRBV5-8 and TRBJ2-5; 7 bases align to TRBD2. The CDR3 totals 14 residues. Trimming at V came to 4 bases and at J to 0 bases, leaving 3 bases not matched to a gene. Germline CDR1 SGHTS, CDR2 YDEGEE. The DNA for the CDR3 is TGTGCCAGCAGCCTCGGGACTAACCAAGAGACCCAGTACTTC. Amino acid sequence: CASSLGTNQETQYF.

This chain joins TRBV10-3 and TRBJ1-5; a weak D match, TRBD1 (5 bases). CDR1 is ENHRY, CDR2 SYGVKD, per germline. The V gene lost 4 bases and the J gene lost 4 bases, with 11 bases spanning the gap. This CDR3 comprises 14 residues. The CDR3 reads CAISGGTDNQPQHF. The CDR3 DNA is TGTGCCATCAGTGGGGGGACGGATAATCAGCCCCAGCATTTT.

This clonotype has a handful of counts. The chain employs TRBV18 and TRBJ2-7, with 7 bases aligning to TRBD2. Per germline, CDR1 KGHSH and CDR2 LQKENI. The CDR3 extends over 15 amino acids. V lost 0 bases and J lost 2; bases outside the gene matches: 4. The CDR3 DNA sequence: TGTGCCAGCTCACCACCTGGGAGGGGAGCCTACGAGCAGTACTTC. Its translation is CASSPPGRGAYEQYF.

This clonotype occurred many times. The V gene is TRBV2, the J gene TRBJ2-7; TRBD1 matches 7 bases. This CDR3 comprises 14 residues. The germline CDR1 and CDR2 sequences are SNHLY and FYNNEI. V was pared by 8 bases and J by 4 bases, with 11 bases of the junction left unmatched. The CDR3 here is CASLEDRNTYEQYF. Here the CDR3 DNA reads TGTGCCAGCCTGGAGGACAGGAATACTTACGAGCAGTACTTC.

J is TRBJ2-1 and V is TRBV4-1; 10 nucleotides align to TRBD2. The CDR3 is 17 residues long. Germline CDR1 reads MGHRA; CDR2 reads YSYEKL. V gave up 4 bases and J gave up 4 bases; unmatched junction bases: 10. CDR3 DNA sequence: TGCGCCAGCAGCCTCTCCGGACTAGCGGACGTTTACAATGAGCAGTTCTTC. Its protein is CASSLSGLADVYNEQFF.

As concerns this clonotype: With a much larger clone just one base away, this may be a read error. The chain couples TRBV20-1 to TRBJ1-5; D is unresolved. The germline V and J ends were trimmed by 3 bases and 11 bases, with 11 bases remaining between them. CDR3 length: 11 amino acids. CDR1 DFQATT and CDR2 SNEGSKA come from the germline V gene (reference sequence). In DNA form, the CDR3 reads TGCAGTGCTAGGCGGGCAGGCGCCCAGCATTTT. Translating gives CSARRAGAQHF.

This clonotype was detected ten times or more. CDR3 sequence reads: CSASGGNYNEQFF. The CDR3 DNA reads as TGCAGTGCTAGCGGGGGGAACTACAATGAGCAGTTCTTC. The chain links TRBV20-1 to TRBJ2-1; 7 bases map to TRBD2. The CDR3 has 13 residues. The germline V gene has CDR1 DFQATT and CDR2 SNEGSKA (reference sequence). V lost 3 bases to trimming and J lost 3 bases; unmatched junction nucleotides: 2.

J is TRBJ2-4 and V is TRBV25-1, with D perhaps assigned TRBD1 or TRBD2 (5 bases each). Germline V gene lookup returns CDR1 MGHDK and CDR2 SYGVNS. The V and J ends lost 1 base and 1 base respectively, with 11 bases between them. The CDR3 spans 16 residues. CDR3 sequence: CASSESRGVAKNIQYF. The CDR3 coding sequence is TGTGCCAGCAGTGAATCGAGAGGGGTGGCCAAAAACATTCAGTACTTC.

The sample holds many counts of this clonotype. The chain carries TRBV30 and TRBJ1-4, with D unclear. Trimming left V 0 bases short and J 7 bases short, with 18 bases between. The CDR3 is made up of 16 amino acids. Germline lookup yields CDR1 GTSNPN and CDR2 SVGIG (reference sequence). The CDR3 DNA sequence: TGTGCCTGGAGTGTACAGATCGTACAGCGAGTTGAAAAACTGTTTTTT. The encoded protein is CAWSVQIVQRVEKLFF.